The 24 T cell receptor beta chains below were found in one sample sequenced in a study of control samples from healthy donors and cancer patients. Here immunoSEQ multiplex PCR was the method, and the copy in TCRdb shows in-frame clones only, minus some. The sample consists of about 270,000 clones, 82% of them appearing once. What was sequenced was PBMCs. The receptor set was obtained from a woman aged 55-75 years with lung cancer.

The chain employs TRBV29-1 and TRBJ2-7; 7 bases map to TRBD1. Trimming cost V 1 base and J 3 bases; bases outside gene matches: 0. Germline-derived CDR1 and CDR2 are SQVTM and ANQGSEA. The CDR3 has 12 residues. For the CDR3, the DNA is TGCAGCGTTGAAGGGGACAGCTACGAGCAGTACTTC. It is translated as CSVEGDSYEQYF.

The genes are TRBV28 and TRBJ2-5; the match to TRBD2 covers 7 bases. The CDR3 has 14 amino acids. Per germline, CDR1 MDHEN and CDR2 SYDVKM. Losses at the gene ends were 5 bases for V and 4 bases for J; bases not matched to a gene: 7. CDR3 in DNA: TGTGCCAGCAGTCCCTATTTAGCGGGAGAGACCCAGTACTTC. This gives the protein CASSPYLAGETQYF.

The chain employs TRBV30 and TRBJ2-6; D is unresolved. The germline V and J ends were trimmed by 0 bases and 0 bases, with 6 bases remaining between them. CDR1 and CDR2 from the germline V gene are GTSNPN and SVGIG (reference sequence). The CDR3 sequence is 15 residues long. CDR3 coding DNA: TGTGCCTGGAGTGTAGGTAGCTCTGGGGCCAACGTCCTGACTTTC. Residues: CAWSVGSSGANVLTF.

This chain uses TRBV5-1 with TRBJ1-6, with D tentatively TRBD1 (5 bases). The V end was cut by 1 base, the J end by 5 bases, with 10 bases between. CDR3 length: 15 residues. Germline V gene sequence: CDR1 SGHRS, CDR2 YFSETQ. CDR3 region: CASSLRDSHNSPLHF. Here the CDR3 DNA reads TGCGCCAGCAGCTTGCGAGACAGCCATAATTCACCCCTCCACTTT.

The chain uses TRBV6-1 and TRBJ2-3; D might be TRBD1 (6 bases). Between the trimmed V and J ends, which lost 6 bases and 4 bases, there was a span of 20 bases. CDR1 MNHNS and CDR2 SASEGT come from the germline V gene. The CDR3 runs 16 residues. The CDR3 loop is CASREQGSGTPDTQYF. The CDR3 DNA is TGTGCCAGCAGGGAACAGGGTTCTGGGACACCAGATACGCAGTATTTT.

The chain carries TRBV27 and TRBJ2-1, with TRBD2 as a possible D gene (7 bases). Trimming shortened V by 2 bases and J by 7 bases, and 15 bases separated the two germline ends. Germline values: CDR1 MNHEY, CDR2 SMNVEV (reference sequence). The length of the CDR3 is 15 residues. The CDR3 DNA follows: TGTGCCAGCAGTTTAAGGGGGACTATGGCTAATGAGCAGTTCTTC. Its protein is CASSLRGTMANEQFF.

This chain links TRBV7-3 with TRBJ2-1, with 7 bases that match TRBD2. Per the germline V gene, CDR1 is SGHTA and CDR2 is FQGTGA. With V trimmed by 6 bases and J by 3 bases, 20 bases remained unmatched. The CDR3 has 19 residues. The CDR3 DNA reads as TGTGCCAGCAGAGGGGTAGGTGTTGCGGGGGAAAATTACTACAATGAGCAGTTCTTC. It specifies CASRGVGVAGENYYNEQFF.

About this clone: One end of the junction varies from germline; a read error may be responsible. V usage is TRBV7-6 and J usage is TRBJ2-1, with 8 bases matching TRBD1. Germline V gene data show CDR1 as SGHVS and CDR2 as FNYEAQ. The CDR3 runs to 15 residues. CDR3 bases: TGTGCCGGCAGCTCCGCGGACAGGGTCCCCAATGAGCAGTTCTTC. Translated: CAGSSADRVPNEQFF.

The chain couples TRBV9 to TRBJ1-2; 7 bases match TRBD1. Germline lookup yields CDR1 SGDLS and CDR2 YYNGEE. With V trimmed by 0 bases and J by 8 bases, 4 bases remained unmatched. This CDR3 has 13 residues. CDR3 residues: CASSVGRGQGYTF. The CDR3 DNA follows: TGTGCCAGCAGCGTAGGGAGGGGGCAAGGCTACACCTTC.

This sequence joins TRBV10-1 and TRBJ1-1; 7 bases fit TRBD1. J gave up 7 bases and V 2 bases, and 7 bases lay outside the gene matches. CDR1 and CDR2 from the germline V gene are WNHNN and SYGVQD (reference sequence). The CDR3 is 14 residues long. The CDR3 nucleotides are TGCGCCAGCAGTGAGCAGGGGCCAGGGGGTGAAGCTTTCTTT. Encoded protein: CASSEQGPGGEAFF.

V and J are TRBV11-2 and TRBJ1-6; 7 bases fit TRBD1. V shed 0 bases, J shed 9 bases, and the junction held 11 bases outside the gene matches. Germline CDR1 is SGHAT and CDR2 is FQNNGV. This CDR3 has 17 residues. The DNA of the CDR3 is TGTGCCAGCAGCTTAGAGCCCCCTGCAGGGGGTAGTTCACCCCTCCACTTT. It encodes CASSLEPPAGGSSPLHF.

V and J are TRBV3-1 (or the pseudogene TRBV3-2) and TRBJ1-4; 7 bases map to TRBD1. The V segment lost 4 bases and the J segment 5 bases; nucleotides outside the gene matches: 4. Germline lookup yields CDR1 LGHDT and CDR2 YNNKEL (reference sequence). The CDR3 sequence is 14 residues long. This CDR3 is CASSPTGRNEKLFF. The CDR3 region has the DNA TGTGCCAGCAGCCCGACAGGGAGGAATGAAAAACTGTTTTTT.

The rearrangement links TRBV7-2 to TRBJ2-2, with 8 bases aligning to TRBD1. Unmatched junction bases numbered 5, after V lost 3 bases and J lost 8 bases. Germline lookup yields CDR1 SGHTA and CDR2 FQGNSA. The CDR3 sequence is 14 residues long. In nucleotides, the CDR3 is TGTGCCAGCAGCTTGGACAGGGTTACGGGGGAGCTGTTTTTT. It codes for CASSLDRVTGELFF.

The V and J genes are TRBV28 and TRBJ2-2; D is perhaps TRBD1 (6 bases). The V and J ends lost 4 bases and 4 bases respectively, with 13 bases between them. The germline V gene has CDR1 MDHEN and CDR2 SYDVKM. The CDR3 sequence is 15 residues long. The CDR3 reads CASSSRTVRTGELFF. CDR3 coding DNA: TGTGCCAGCAGTTCAAGGACAGTTCGCACCGGGGAGCTGTTTTTT.

The V gene is TRBV6-5, the J gene TRBJ2-2; D may be TRBD1 or TRBD2 (5 bases each). V was shortened by 0 bases and J by 6 bases, with 8 bases between the two germline ends. CDR3 size: 14 residues. The V gene's germline CDR1 is MNHEY and CDR2 SVGAGI. The chain's CDR3 is CASSYSRDAGELFF. DNA of the CDR3: TGTGCCAGCAGTTACTCCCGGGACGCCGGGGAGCTGTTTTTT.

V gene TRBV4-1 combines with J gene TRBJ2-1, with TRBD1 matching 7 bases. The trim removed 5 bases at V and 4 bases at J, leaving 11 bases unmatched. In germline, CDR1 is MGHRA, CDR2 YSYEKL. The CDR3 contains 16 residues. The CDR3 sequence: CASSDPRTGLYNEQFF. The CDR3 bases are TGCGCCAGCAGCGATCCCCGGACAGGCCTTTACAATGAGCAGTTCTTC.

The V call is TRBV5-1, the J call TRBJ1-4, with TRBD1 identical over 8 bases. Germline CDR1 and CDR2: SGHRS and YFSETQ. J lost 4 bases, V lost 4 bases, and 15 bases had no gene match. CDR3 length: 18 residues. The CDR3 protein is CASSPRGGTGTFNEKLFF. CDR3 DNA: TGCGCCAGCAGCCCGCGGGGCGGGACAGGCACCTTTAATGAAAAACTGTTTTTT.

This clone has only one observation. The rearrangement joins TRBV19 to TRBJ1-4, with a weak D call TRBD1 (5 bases). Trimming stripped 7 bases from V and 7 bases from J, with 16 bases between. In germline, CDR1 is LNHDA, CDR2 SQIVND (reference sequence). CDR3 size: 14 residues. The CDR3 nucleotides are TGTGCCAGTACCTTACAGGATTTTCTTGAAAAACTGTTTTTT. It translates to CASTLQDFLEKLFF.

The genes are TRBV25-1 and TRBJ2-3; tentative D call: TRBD1 (5 bases). Per the germline V gene, CDR1 is MGHDK and CDR2 is SYGVNS. V dropped 1 base and J dropped 6 bases, with 11 bases sitting between them. The length of the CDR3 is 14 residues. The CDR3 DNA reads TGTGCCAGCAGTGAATGGGCAGGGCGGGATACGCAGTATTTT. It specifies CASSEWAGRDTQYF.

The CDR3 here is CASSTGLAGNEQFF. Here the CDR3 DNA reads TGTGCCAGCAGCACGGGACTAGCGGGGAATGAGCAGTTCTTC. This chain uses TRBV11-2 with TRBJ2-1, with 13 bases that match TRBD2. Germline-derived CDR1 and CDR2 are SGHAT and FQNNGV. The CDR3 has 14 residues. V was clipped by 5 bases and J by 7 bases; unmatched bases: 2.

This rearrangement joins TRBV7-9 to TRBJ1-2; D uncertain. Germline V gene sequence: CDR1 SEHNR, CDR2 FQNEAQ (reference sequence). The CDR3 covers 13 residues. V was trimmed by 4 bases and J by 8 bases, leaving 14 bases between them. Here the CDR3 reads CASSSESPEGYTF. The CDR3 DNA sequence: TGTGCCAGCAGCTCGGAATCCCCGGAGGGCTACACCTTC.

The rearrangement links TRBV13 to TRBJ2-2, with TRBD1 matching 11 bases. This CDR3 spans 17 amino acids. Germline lookup yields CDR1 PRHDT and CDR2 FYEKMQ (reference sequence). V shed 5 bases and J 1 base; nucleotides not matched to a gene: 6. The CDR3 loop reads CASSTGQGAWNTGELFF. CDR3 nucleotides: TGTGCCAGCAGCACCGGACAGGGGGCCTGGAACACCGGGGAGCTGTTTTTT.

The chain has TRBV5-3 and TRBJ2-3; D could derive from TRBD1 or TRBD2 (5 bases each). TRBV5-3 is placed among ORFs of uncertain function. The CDR3 totals 16 residues. V dropped 3 bases and J dropped 6 bases, with 20 bases sitting between them. CDR3 region: CARSSAPGRFPDTQYF. CDR3 coding DNA: TGTGCCAGAAGCTCGGCGCCGGGACGATTCCCCGATACGCAGTATTTT.

This clone was seen only a few times. The DNA for the CDR3 is TGCGCCAGCAGCTGGGGCGGCTACAATGAGCAGTTCTTC. Protein product: CASSWGGYNEQFF. This chain joins TRBV5-1 and TRBJ2-1; a possible D gene is TRBD1 (5 bases). There are 13 residues in the CDR3. Trimming took off 3 bases at V and 3 bases at J, with 7 bases between the two ends. Germline assignment: CDR1 SGHRS and CDR2 YFSETQ.